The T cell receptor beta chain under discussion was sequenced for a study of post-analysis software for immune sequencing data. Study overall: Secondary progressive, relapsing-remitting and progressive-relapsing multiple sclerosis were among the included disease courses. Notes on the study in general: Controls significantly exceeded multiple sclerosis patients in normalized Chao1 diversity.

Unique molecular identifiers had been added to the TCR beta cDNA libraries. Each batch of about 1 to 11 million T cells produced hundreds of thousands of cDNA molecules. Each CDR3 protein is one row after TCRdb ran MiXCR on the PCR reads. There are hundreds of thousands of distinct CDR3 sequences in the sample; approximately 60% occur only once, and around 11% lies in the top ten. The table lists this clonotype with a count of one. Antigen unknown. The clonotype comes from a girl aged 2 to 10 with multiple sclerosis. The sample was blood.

The CDR3 bases are TGTGCCAGCAGCTTCGAGAATGAGCAGTACTTC. It encodes CASSFENEQYF. The chain recombines TRBV5-6 with TRBJ2-7; D gene uncertain. Trimming shortened V by 2 bases and J by 7 bases, and 7 bases separated the two germline ends. The CDR3 length is 11 residues. The germline V gene encodes CDR1 SGHDT and CDR2 YYEEEE.